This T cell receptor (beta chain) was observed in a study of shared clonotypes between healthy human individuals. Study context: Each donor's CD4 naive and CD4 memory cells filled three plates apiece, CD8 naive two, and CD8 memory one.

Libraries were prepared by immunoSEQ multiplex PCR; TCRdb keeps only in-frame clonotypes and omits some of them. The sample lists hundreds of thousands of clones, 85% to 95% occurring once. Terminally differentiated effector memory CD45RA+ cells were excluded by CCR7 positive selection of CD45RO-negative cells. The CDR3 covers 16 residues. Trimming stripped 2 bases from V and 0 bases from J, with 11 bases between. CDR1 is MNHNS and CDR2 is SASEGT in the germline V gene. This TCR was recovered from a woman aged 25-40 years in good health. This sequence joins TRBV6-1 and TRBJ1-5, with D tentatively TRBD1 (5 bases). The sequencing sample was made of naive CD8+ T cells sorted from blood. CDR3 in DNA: TGTGCCAGCAGTGAATCTGGAGGGGTTAGCAATCAGCCCCAGCATTTT. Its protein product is CASSESGGVSNQPQHF.